The clone carrying this T cell receptor beta chain was counted once. The CDR3 length is 15 residues. Germline loops: CDR1 MDHEN, CDR2 SYDVKM. Trimming took off 6 bases at V and 5 bases at J, with 20 bases between the two ends. This sample was taken from a study of blood T cell repertoires in COVID-19. In the study overall: COVID-19 samples, acute and convalescent, were from the United States, Italy and Spain.

Patients of the Seattle cohort, enrolled during active infection, were followed longitudinally. Per the authors' pipeline: Amplified reference gene primers provided the basis for estimating nucleated cell counts. The data were produced by immunoSEQ multiplex PCR, yet TCRdb's version contains in-frame clones alone and is incomplete. From that table come the V and J calls and clone size; the DNA was used to work out D and trimming. The sample records some 46,000 clones, 80% to 90% being singletons. The rearrangement links TRBV28 to TRBJ2-7, with D maybe TRBD2 (5 bases). The sequenced sample was peripheral blood. This clonotype originated in an elderly woman with COVID-19, enrolled during active disease. The CDR3 loop is CASSPQGGGRDEQYF. The CDR3 DNA reads as TGTGCCAGCAGCCCACAAGGAGGTGGGAGAGACGAGCAGTACTTC.